This is a list of T cell receptor beta chains from one sample in a study of blood T cell repertoires in COVID-19. Only in-frame clones appear in the TCRdb table, and some are missing; sequencing was by immunoSEQ multiplex PCR. The data show some 280,000 clones, with approximately 90% seen just once and around 3% held by the top ten. Material: peripheral blood. All receptors derive from a woman in her 30s with active or convalescent COVID-19. Both conserved end residues are part of each CDR3. A D gene is named only where the DNA matches it firmly. Only part of the rows carry a size: once, few, many, or a class if the clone is expanded.

clone_size,v_call,j_call,d_call,cdr3_nt,cdr3_aa
-,TRBV15,TRBJ2-1,TRBD2,TGTGCCACCAGCAGACCACCCCCGGGACTAGCGGGGATTTCGGGTGAGCAGTTCTTC,CATSRPPPGLAGISGEQFF
-,TRBV7-2,TRBJ2-3,TRBD2,TGTGCCAGCAGCTCCTACCAGCGGGGGGGTTCAGATACGCAGTATTTT,CASSSYQRGGSDTQYF
-,TRBV28,TRBJ2-1,TRBD1,TGTGCCAGCAGTTTATTCGGGACAGGTCGGGATGAGCAGTTCTTC,CASSLFGTGRDEQFF
-,TRBV5-6,TRBJ1-5,-,TGTGCCAGCAGCCTAGAACGTAATCAGCCCCAGCATTTT,CASSLERNQPQHF
once,TRBV30,TRBJ1-2,-,TGTGCCTGGACCCCGCCAGGGGTTTATGGCTACACCTTC,CAWTPPGVYGYTF
-,TRBV7-2,TRBJ1-1,-,TGTGCCAGCAGCCAAGGAGGGGGGGTAATTAACACTGAAGCTTTCTTT,CASSQGGGVINTEAFF
-,TRBV28,TRBJ1-1,-,TGTGCCAGCAGTTTCCCCACACCGAACACTGAAGCTTTCTTT,CASSFPTPNTEAFF
-,TRBV4-1,TRBJ1-3,-,TGCGCCAGCAGCCAAACTACAGGTCTGGGTGGAAACACCATATATTTT,CASSQTTGLGGNTIYF
-,TRBV19,TRBJ2-3,TRBD2,TGTGCCAGTAAGGTAGAGGGAGGGGCAGATACGCAGTATTTT,CASKVEGGADTQYF
-,TRBV9,TRBJ1-2,-,TGTGCCAGCAGCAGCAACTATGGCTACACCTTC,CASSSNYGYTF
-,TRBV4-3,TRBJ1-2,TRBD1,TGCGCCAGCAGCCCAGAGAGGGACAGACCTAACTATGGCTACACCTTC,CASSPERDRPNYGYTF
-,TRBV10-3,TRBJ1-4,-,TGTGCCATCAGGGAGACCGAGGGGGGGATTCGAGAAAAACTGTTTTTT,CAIRETEGGIREKLFF
-,TRBV9,TRBJ1-2,-,TGTGCCAGCAGCGTAGACCCGGGAACTGATCATGGCTACACCTTC,CASSVDPGTDHGYTF
-,TRBV28,TRBJ2-7,TRBD1,TGTGCCAGCAGTTCGGCCGGGACAGGGACTTACGAGCAGTACTTC,CASSSAGTGTYEQYF
-,TRBV19,TRBJ1-2,-,TGTGCCAGTAGTACACCCCCGGTTATGTTCTATGGCTACACCTTC,CASSTPPVMFYGYTF
-,TRBV5-4,TRBJ2-5,-,TGTGCCAGCAGCGGTCCACTATTTCGACGAGAGACCCAGTACTTC,CASSGPLFRRETQYF
-,TRBV3-1/TRBV3-2,TRBJ1-1,-,TGTGCCAGCAGCCAAGTACCATCCGGGAACACTGAAGCTTTCTTT,CASSQVPSGNTEAFF
-,TRBV2,TRBJ2-5,TRBD2,TGTGCCAGCAGAGGGACTAGCGGGGAGGGTGAGACCCAGTACTTC,CASRGTSGEGETQYF
-,TRBV5-1,TRBJ1-1,TRBD1,TGCGCCAGCAGCTCAAGGACAGGGTGGGACACTGAAGCTTTCTTT,CASSSRTGWDTEAFF
once,TRBV5-1,TRBJ1-5,-,TGCGCCAGCAGCCCGGACATTAGCAATCAGCCCCAGCATTTT,CASSPDISNQPQHF
-,TRBV18,TRBJ2-7,-,TGTGCCAGCTCACCACCGGACAGACCCTACGAGCAGTACTTC,CASSPPDRPYEQYF
-,TRBV6-2/TRBV6-3,TRBJ2-5,-,TGTGCCAGCAGTTCACCTAGGCGCAACCAAGAGACCCAGTACTTC,CASSSPRRNQETQYF
-,TRBV9,TRBJ2-1,-,TGTGCCAGCAGCTCCCCAGGGGTATTGGGCAATGAGCAGTTCTTC,CASSSPGVLGNEQFF
once,TRBV19,TRBJ2-1,-,TGTGCCAGTAGTATAGATCATAGGGGCCCCTTACGGGAGCAGTTCTTC,CASSIDHRGPLREQFF
-,TRBV19,TRBJ2-5,TRBD1,TGTGCCAGTAGTACTCCGGGACAGGGGGGGGAGACCCAGTACTTC,CASSTPGQGGETQYF
few,TRBV6-5,TRBJ1-2,TRBD1,TGTGCCAGCAGTTCAGGGGGCTGGGGCTACACCTTC,CASSSGGWGYTF
-,TRBV6-5,TRBJ1-2,-,TGTGCCAGCAGTTACTCCAAAACGACTGGCGGCTACACCTTC,CASSYSKTTGGYTF
-,TRBV7-2,TRBJ1-6,-,TGTGCCAGCAACCAACAGCGGGGACAAAGAAATTCACCCCTCCACTTT,CASNQQRGQRNSPLHF
-,TRBV29-1,TRBJ1-1,-,TGCAGCGCCCGGACAGATAACACTGAAGCTTTCTTT,CSARTDNTEAFF
-,TRBV7-9,TRBJ1-1,TRBD1,TGTGCCAGCAGCTTAAGGGACAGGAACACTGAAGCTTTCTTT,CASSLRDRNTEAFF
-,TRBV21-1,TRBJ2-5,-,TGTGCCAGCAGCAAAGGAGGGTCCAGGGAGGGGGAAGAGACCCAGTACTTC,CASSKGGSREGEETQYF
-,TRBV5-1,TRBJ2-7,TRBD1,TGCGCCAGCAGCCAAAACAGGGGAGTCCCCTACGAGCAGTACTTC,CASSQNRGVPYEQYF
-,TRBV5-1,TRBJ2-3,TRBD2,TGCGCCAGCAGCTCCCTACGTGAACGGGGGGGCACAGATACGCAGTATTTT,CASSSLRERGGTDTQYF
-,TRBV5-4,TRBJ1-5,-,TGTGCCAGCAGCTTGAAAGGGGACTCTCAGCCCCAGCATTTT,CASSLKGDSQPQHF
-,TRBV3-1/TRBV3-2,TRBJ2-7,TRBD2,TGTGCCAGCAGCCTCTCCCGAACGGGGGGGCTTTGGTACGAGCAGTACTTC,CASSLSRTGGLWYEQYF
-,TRBV6-1,TRBJ2-5,TRBD1,TGTGCCAGCAGTGAAGCGAAACAGCGGGACAGGGGGCTTTTTATGAGGCAAGAGACCCAGTACTTC,CASSEAKQRDRGLFMRQETQYF
-,TRBV20-1,TRBJ1-6,-,TGCAGTGCCCAGGGCGGTTCACCCCTCCACTTT,CSAQGGSPLHF
-,TRBV12-5,TRBJ2-3,-,TGTGCTAGTGGTTTGGGGGGCCCACAAGATACGCAGTATTTT,CASGLGGPQDTQYF
-,TRBV7-9,TRBJ2-1,-,TGTGCCAGCAGCCCTCGCGGACAGCTCTCCTACAATGAGCAGTTCTTC,CASSPRGQLSYNEQFF
-,TRBV28,TRBJ2-3,-,TGTGCCAGCAGTTTTCAGCAGGGGGGTCGCACAGATACGCAGTATTTT,CASSFQQGGRTDTQYF
-,TRBV9,TRBJ2-7,-,TGTGCCAGCAGCGTAGATGGGGGGGCTGACGAGCAGTACTTC,CASSVDGGADEQYF
-,TRBV28,TRBJ2-1,TRBD2,TGTGCCAGCAGTTTACGGGGCGGGGGGGCCCTAGAGTTCTTC,CASSLRGGGALEFF